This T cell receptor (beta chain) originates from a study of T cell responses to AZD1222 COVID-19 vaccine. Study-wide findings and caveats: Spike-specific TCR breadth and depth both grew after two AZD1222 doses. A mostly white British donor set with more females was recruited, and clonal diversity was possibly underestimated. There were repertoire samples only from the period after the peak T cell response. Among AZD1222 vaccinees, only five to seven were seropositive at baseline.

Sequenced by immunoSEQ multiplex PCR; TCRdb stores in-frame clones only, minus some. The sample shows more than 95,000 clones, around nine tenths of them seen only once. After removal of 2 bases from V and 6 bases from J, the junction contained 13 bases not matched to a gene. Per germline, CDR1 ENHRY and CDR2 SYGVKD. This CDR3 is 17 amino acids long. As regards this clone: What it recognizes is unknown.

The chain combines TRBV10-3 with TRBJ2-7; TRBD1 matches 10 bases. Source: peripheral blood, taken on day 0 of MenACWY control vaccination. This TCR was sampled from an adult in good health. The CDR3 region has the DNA TGTGCCATCAGTGAGCGGCCCCCCGGACAGGGGGAGGGCGAGCAGTACTTC. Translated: CAISERPPGQGEGEQYF.